A single sample gave rise to the 20 T cell receptor beta chains below, sequenced in a study of yellow fever vaccine responses in identical twins. TCRdb reprocessed the RT-PCR reads with MiXCR, giving one entry per CDR3 protein. Here the sample spans about 290 distinct CDR3 sequences, 70% to 80% being singletons. Sequenced material: T cells from blood (PBMCs), unsorted or a sorted subset (not recorded which), taken before or after yellow fever vaccination (not recorded which). The receptors stem from a woman younger than 35 who received the yellow fever vaccine.

The genes are TRBV10-3 and TRBJ1-5; 8 bases align to TRBD1. The CDR3 extends over 12 amino acids. Germline V gives CDR1 ENHRY, CDR2 SYGVKD. V lost 11 bases and J lost 6; bases outside the gene matches: 6. CDR3 in DNA: TGTGCCGTGGGACAGGATGCTCAGCCCCAGCATTTT. This codes for CAVGQDAQPQHF.

The chain recombines TRBV10-3 with TRBJ1-1, with TRBD1 matching over 8 bases. The CDR3 totals 15 residues. In germline, CDR1 is ENHRY, CDR2 SYGVKD. The junction had 14 bases not matched to a gene; V was cut back by 8 bases and J by 6 bases. The CDR3 coding sequence is TGTGCCATCGGCATCAACCCGACAGGGGCGGCTGAAGCTTTCTTT. Protein: CAIGINPTGAAEAFF.

This clonotype was picked up a small number of times. The chain links TRBV10-1 to TRBJ1-1; a possible D gene is TRBD1 (5 bases). Trimming took off 2 bases at V and 1 base at J, with 11 bases between the two ends. Germline V gene lookup returns CDR1 WNHNN and CDR2 SYGVQD (reference sequence). This CDR3 has 15 residues. CDR3 residues: CASSEMAGWNTEAFF. CDR3 DNA: TGCGCCAGCAGTGAGATGGCAGGGTGGAACACTGAAGCTTTCTTT.

This clonotype has just a few counts. This chain links TRBV10-1 with TRBJ2-5; perhaps TRBD2 as D (5 bases). This CDR3 has 15 residues. Germline CDR1 reads WNHNN; CDR2 reads SYGVQD (reference sequence). V dropped 0 bases and J dropped 3 bases, with 11 bases sitting between them. This CDR3 reads CASSESVSGEETQYF. In DNA, the CDR3 is TGCGCCAGCAGTGAGTCTGTCTCCGGGGAAGAGACCCAGTACTTC.

The chain couples TRBV5-5 to TRBJ1-2; 7 positions match TRBD1. V lost 0 bases and J lost 4; bases outside the gene matches: 3. Germline loops: CDR1 SGHKS, CDR2 YYEKEE (reference sequence). CDR3 size: 14 residues. The CDR3 protein is CASSLGDRLYGYTF. CDR3 coding DNA: TGTGCCAGCAGCTTGGGGGACAGACTCTATGGCTACACCTTC.

The chain joins TRBV15 to TRBJ1-5, with unresolved D. Germline values: CDR1 LNHNV, CDR2 YYDKDF (reference sequence). The CDR3 runs to 17 residues. Trimming shortened V by 0 bases and J by 0 bases, and 12 bases separated the two germline ends. The CDR3 is CATSRDDGGYSNQPQHF. DNA for the CDR3: TGTGCCACCAGCAGAGATGACGGAGGATATAGCAATCAGCCCCAGCATTTT.

The sample holds one count of this clonotype. This sequence joins TRBV11-1 and TRBJ2-1; 13 positions match TRBD2. The germline gives CDR1 SGHAT, CDR2 FQDESV (reference sequence). The CDR3 contains 16 residues. The ends lost 5 bases at V and 8 bases at J; junction bases unmatched: 9. This CDR3 reads CASSGWTSGSKDEQFF. CDR3 DNA sequence: TGTGCCAGCAGCGGGTGGACTAGCGGGAGTAAGGATGAGCAGTTCTTC.

The chain employs TRBV19 and TRBJ1-5, with a weak D call TRBD1 (6 bases). Trimming took off 7 bases at V and 0 bases at J, with 19 bases between the two ends. CDR3 length: 17 amino acids. Germline CDR1 and CDR2: LNHDA and SQIVND (reference sequence). The CDR3 bases are TGTGCCAGTATGGGGCAGGGGAGGAGGTTTAGCAATCAGCCCCAGCATTTT. Translating gives CASMGQGRRFSNQPQHF.

This clonotype was observed a handful of times. The chain's CDR3 is CATSRKDQPQHF. The CDR3 coding sequence is TGTGCCACCAGCAGGAAAGATCAGCCCCAGCATTTT. The chain employs TRBV15 and TRBJ1-5; no firm D call. Germline lookup yields CDR1 LNHNV and CDR2 YYDKDF (reference sequence). This CDR3 is 12 amino acids long. Trimming removed 3 bases from V and 5 bases from J, with 5 bases in between.

Here the CDR3 DNA reads TGTGCCAGCACCACGACAGGGTGGGGTGAAAAACTGTTTTTT. Amino acids: CASTTTGWGEKLFF. The J gene is TRBJ1-4, the V gene TRBV6-1; 7 bases map to TRBD1. The CDR3 loop spans 14 amino acids. CDR1 MNHNS and CDR2 SASEGT come from the germline V gene. V lost 7 bases to trimming and J lost 7 bases; unmatched junction nucleotides: 9.

This clonotype was seen a few times. V gene TRBV12-1 combines with J gene TRBJ1-6. TRBV12-1 is noted as a pseudogene. The CDR3 covers 12 residues. In DNA, the CDR3 is TGTGCCAGAGACTCCTATAATTCACCCCTCCACTTT. The encoded protein is CARDSYNSPLHF.

This clonotype was counted once. V usage is TRBV4-1 and J usage is TRBJ1-3; D is uncertain. Germline V lookup: CDR1 MGHRA, CDR2 YSYEKL. The CDR3 runs to 15 residues. V was clipped by 6 bases and J by 2 bases, with 14 bases between them. CDR3 region: CASSRDRSAGNTIYF. DNA for the CDR3: TGCGCCAGCAGTCGCGACCGGTCCGCTGGAAACACCATATATTTT.

The V call is TRBV24-1, the J call TRBJ2-1, with 7 bases aligning to TRBD1. V lost 4 bases, J lost 3 bases, and 8 bases stayed unmatched. The CDR3 extends over 16 amino acids. Per germline, CDR1 KGHDR and CDR2 SFDVKD. CDR3 residues: CATSDMGQNDYNEQFF. CDR3 coding DNA: TGTGCCACCAGTGACATGGGACAGAACGACTACAATGAGCAGTTCTTC.

In DNA, the CDR3 is TGTGCCAGCAGTGAAGCAGGGTTTACCTATAATTCACCCCTCCACTTT. It translates to CASSEAGFTYNSPLHF. V usage is TRBV2 and J usage is TRBJ1-6; D is ambiguous. The CDR3 covers 16 residues. Germline CDR1 and CDR2: SNHLY and FYNNEI. The V end was cut by 0 bases, the J end by 2 bases, with 8 bases between.

V usage is TRBV12-5 and J usage is TRBJ1-2, with D maybe TRBD1 (5 bases). CDR1 and CDR2 (germline): LGHNT, FRNRAP. This CDR3 has 17 amino acids. Trimming took 0 bases from V and 3 from J, leaving 17 bases between them. CDR3 DNA sequence: TGTGCTAGTGGTTTGGTACTCTCCCCCTTGGGGGACTATGGCTACACCTTC. Amino acid sequence: CASGLVLSPLGDYGYTF.

The chain links TRBV10-3 to TRBJ2-1; TRBD2 agrees at 16 bases. The V gene end was trimmed by 6 bases and the J gene end by 7 bases; junction bases not matched to a gene: 12. Germline V lookup: CDR1 ENHRY, CDR2 SYGVKD. This CDR3 is 18 amino acids long. The CDR3 loop reads CAISATGTSGGALNEQFF. For the CDR3, the DNA is TGTGCCATCAGCGCGACCGGGACTAGCGGGGGGGCTTTGAATGAGCAGTTCTTC.

The V call is TRBV7-9, the J call TRBJ1-4, with D hard to call. The CDR3 is made up of 13 amino acids. Germline loops: CDR1 SEHNR, CDR2 FQNEAQ (reference sequence). V gave up 2 bases and J gave up 14 bases, with 15 bases separating them. The CDR3 DNA reads as TGTGCCAGCAGCTTAAGACCCACGGAAGATCTGTTTTTT. It yields the protein CASSLRPTEDLFF.

This chain links TRBV14 with TRBJ2-7; D is unclear. Germline CDR1 reads SGHDN; CDR2 reads FVKESK. Trimming cost V 2 bases and J 3 bases, with 17 bases left between them. The CDR3 contains 16 residues. This CDR3 reads CASSQTRATHIYEQYF. CDR3 in DNA: TGTGCCAGCAGCCAAACCCGGGCCACCCATATCTACGAGCAGTACTTC.

The genes are TRBV7-6 and TRBJ1-1; possible D gene TRBD1, 5 bases. This CDR3 is 13 amino acids long. Germline CDR1 SGHVS, CDR2 FNYEAQ. Trimming took off 4 bases at V and 1 base at J, with 7 bases between the two ends. Here the CDR3 DNA reads TGTGCCAGCAGCTCGGGACCGAACACTGAAGCTTTCTTT. This encodes CASSSGPNTEAFF. Complete variable domain (other parts from reference TRBV7-6 and TRBJ1-1): GAGVSQSPRYKVTKRGQDVALRCDPISGHVSLYWYRQALGQGPEFLTYFNYEAQQDKSGLPNDRFSAERPEGSISTLTIQRTEQRDSAMYRCASSSGPNTEAFFGQGTRLTVV.

CDR3 sequence: CASSEAGGSYNEQFF. The CDR3 DNA reads TGTGCCAGCAGTGAAGCGGGGGGCTCCTACAATGAGCAGTTCTTC. This rearrangement joins TRBV6-1 to TRBJ2-1; possibly TRBD2 for D (6 bases). Germline CDR1 is MNHNS and CDR2 is SASEGT. The CDR3 covers 15 residues. With 0 bases removed from V and 0 bases from J, the gap between germline ends came to 6 bases.